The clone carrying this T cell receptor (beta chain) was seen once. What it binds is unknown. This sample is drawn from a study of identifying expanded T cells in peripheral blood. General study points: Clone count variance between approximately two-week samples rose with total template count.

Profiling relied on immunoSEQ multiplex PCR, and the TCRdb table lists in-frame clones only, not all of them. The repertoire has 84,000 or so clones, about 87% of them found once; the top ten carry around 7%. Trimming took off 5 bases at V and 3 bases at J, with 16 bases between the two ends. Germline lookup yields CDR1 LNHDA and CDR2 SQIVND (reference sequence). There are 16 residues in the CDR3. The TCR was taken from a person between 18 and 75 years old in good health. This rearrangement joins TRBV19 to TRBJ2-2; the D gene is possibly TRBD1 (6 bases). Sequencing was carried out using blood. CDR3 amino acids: CASSLRTDVYTGELFF. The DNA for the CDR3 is TGTGCCAGTAGTCTGAGGACAGACGTTTACACCGGGGAGCTGTTTTTT.